These 14 T cell receptor beta chains came from one sample sequenced in a study of response to subunit inactivated influenza vaccine. One entry per CDR3 protein results from TCRdb running MiXCR on the RT-PCR reads. The table has approximately 530,000 distinct CDR3 sequences, less than 8% seen once. The sequencing here drew on PBMCs from blood, taken less than 30 months after vaccination. The source is a man between 50 and 75 years old who received an inactivated influenza vaccine.

The chain couples TRBV19 to TRBJ2-1; 8 bases align to TRBD2. The germline gives CDR1 LNHDA, CDR2 SQIVND (reference sequence). The CDR3 loop spans 16 amino acids. With 3 bases clipped from V and 3 bases from J, the junction kept 7 bases outside the gene matches. CDR3 DNA sequence: TGTGCCAGTAGTATGAATATAGCGGGACGCTACAATGAGCAGTTCTTC. Its protein product is CASSMNIAGRYNEQFF.

This clonotype was observed many times. This chain joins TRBV29-1 and TRBJ1-2, with D unresolved. There are 14 residues in the CDR3. Trimming removed 3 bases at V and 2 bases at J, with 13 bases between. Germline V gene lookup returns CDR1 SQVTM and CDR2 ANQGSEA. Here the CDR3 reads CSVDSSGLNYGYTF. The CDR3 DNA follows: TGCAGCGTTGACAGTTCAGGATTGAACTATGGCTACACCTTC.

The V call is TRBV5-1, the J call TRBJ2-5, with D uncertain. Between the trimmed V and J ends, which lost 1 base and 3 bases, there was a span of 10 bases. The CDR3 extends over 14 amino acids. CDR1 and CDR2 (germline): SGHRS, YFSETQ. CDR3 nucleotide sequence: TGCGCCAGCAGCTTGTCTACGAGTAAAGAGACCCAGTACTTC. Its protein product is CASSLSTSKETQYF.

V usage is TRBV21-1 and J usage is TRBJ2-6; TRBD1, the D gene given by the table, was not confirmed from the DNA. TRBV21-1 is labeled a pseudogene. This CDR3 is built from 22 residues. CDR3 nucleotides: TGTGCCAGCAGCAAAGCGCAGGGGGATCTTTTTGATACCTGCTCTGGGGCCAACGTCCTGACTTTC. It specifies CASSKAQGDLFDTCSGANVLTF.

This clonotype showed up just a few times. The rearrangement links TRBV6-2 or TRBV6-3 to TRBJ2-7; D perhaps matches TRBD1 (5 bases). The CDR3 is 13 residues long. The germline V gene has CDR1 MNHEY and CDR2 SVGEGT. V shed 6 bases and J shed 2 bases, with 11 bases lying between them. Here the CDR3 reads CASSQTVTYEQYF. The CDR3 nucleotides are TGTGCCAGCAGCCAGACAGTGACCTACGAGCAGTACTTC.

The table lists this clonotype with a few counts. This chain links TRBV5-1 with TRBJ2-3; D is uncertain. V was cut by 0 bases and J by 6 bases, with 11 bases left in between. Germline-derived CDR1 and CDR2 are SGHRS and YFSETQ. This CDR3 has 14 amino acids. The CDR3 sequence is CASSLGPTGDTQYF. CDR3 nucleotides: TGCGCCAGCAGCTTGGGGCCGACTGGGGATACGCAGTATTTT.

J is TRBJ2-1 and V is TRBV7-8; TRBD2 matches at 7 bases. This CDR3 spans 15 amino acids. The germline gives CDR1 SGHVS, CDR2 FQNEAQ. After removal of 1 base from V and 5 bases from J, the junction contained 5 bases not matched to a gene. CDR3 region: CASSLVGLADNEQFF. For the CDR3, the DNA is TGTGCCAGCAGCTTAGTTGGCCTAGCGGACAATGAGCAGTTCTTC.

The chain employs TRBV20-1 and TRBJ2-3; 7 bases fit TRBD2. In germline, CDR1 is DFQATT, CDR2 SNEGSKA (reference sequence). V lost 5 bases, J lost 0 bases, and 2 bases stayed unmatched. This CDR3 contains 13 residues. The CDR3 loop reads CSAGTTSTDTQYF. DNA of the CDR3: TGCAGTGCTGGGACTACCAGCACAGATACGCAGTATTTT.

The CDR3 bases are TGTGCCAGCAGCCAAGTGAGTAGACTAGCGGGCAGGGAGCAGTTCTTC. Amino acid sequence: CASSQVSRLAGREQFF. The chain couples TRBV3-1 to TRBJ2-1; TRBD2 aligns across 10 bases. CDR1 is LGHDT, CDR2 YNNKEL, per germline (reference sequence). This CDR3 region has 16 residues. V lost 1 base and J lost 10; bases outside the gene matches: 10.

The rearrangement joins TRBV12-3 or TRBV12-4 to TRBJ1-5; D might be TRBD1 (5 bases). V was pared by 5 bases and J by 4 bases, with 12 bases between. This CDR3 is 14 amino acids long. CDR3 amino acids: CASSQAQENQPQHF. In DNA form, the CDR3 reads TGTGCCAGCAGTCAGGCACAGGAAAATCAGCCCCAGCATTTT.

The chain combines TRBV5-1 with TRBJ2-1; 7 nucleotides match TRBD1. The J segment lost 11 bases and the V segment lost 3 bases, leaving 2 bases of the junction unmatched. CDR1 and CDR2 (germline): SGHRS, YFSETQ. The CDR3 covers 11 residues. The CDR3 nucleotides are TGCGCCAGCAGCTGGGGACAGCAGCAGTTCTTC. Translation gives CASSWGQQQFF.

This clonotype was counted between two and nine times. The chain uses TRBV7-6 and TRBJ2-3; 13 nucleotides match TRBD2. J was trimmed by 1 base and V by 5 bases; bases with no gene match: 9. The CDR3 spans 18 residues. CDR1 is SGHVS, CDR2 FNYEAQ, per germline. The CDR3 coding sequence is TGTGCCAGCAGCCAGGCACTAGCGGGGGGGCGGGGCACAGATACGCAGTATTTT. As protein: CASSQALAGGRGTDTQYF.

The gene calls are TRBV24-1 and TRBJ1-2; D is unresolved. Germline assignment: CDR1 KGHDR and CDR2 SFDVKD. V was cut by 3 bases and J by 5 bases, with 12 bases left in between. CDR3 length: 14 amino acids. CDR3 sequence reads: CATSDLQTGYGYTF. DNA for the CDR3: TGTGCCACCAGTGATCTGCAGACCGGTTATGGCTACACCTTC.

At least ten counts were recorded for this clonotype. Germline and junction disagree at one end, which may indicate a read error. J is TRBJ1-1 and V is TRBV5-1; the D gene is possibly TRBD1 (5 bases). The CDR3 runs to 14 residues. Germline CDR1 and CDR2: SGHRS and YFSETQ. CDR3 residues: CASSPGTVNTEAFF. The CDR3 nucleotides are TGTGCCAGCAGCCCCGGGACGGTGAACACTGAAGCTTTCTTT.